These T cell receptor beta chains were read from a single sample in a study of T-cell reconstitution after alpha-beta-depleted transplantation in children. TCRdb re-called the PCR reads with MiXCR, one entry per CDR3 protein. The sample yields 500,000 to 600,000 distinct CDR3 sequences, approximately 20% seen once. Here the sequenced sample was PBMCs from the stem cell graft donor, taken from the stem cell graft. All receptors come from a human donor who donated a stem cell graft to a child with acute lymphoblastic leukemia. Both conserved end residues are part of each CDR3. D genes are given only for firm matches. Clone sizes are given selectively: once, few, many, or a class where the clone is expanded.

clone_size j_call v_call d_call cdr3_nt cdr3_aa
few TRBJ2-7 TRBV30 - TGTGCCTGGATGACAGAGGTTCCCTACGAGCAGTACTTC CAWMTEVPYEQYF
few TRBJ2-1 TRBV5-1 TRBD2 TGCGCCAGCAGCAACACCCTAGCGGGAGGACTCTACAATGAGCAGTTCTTC CASSNTLAGGLYNEQFF
few TRBJ2-7 TRBV3-1 - TGTGCCAGCAGCCCTCGTAGAGTGATCTACGAGCAGTACTTC CASSPRRVIYEQYF
- TRBJ2-2 TRBV20-1 - TGCAGTGCCTCGGGCACCACCACCGGGGAGCTGTTTTTT CSASGTTTGELFF
few TRBJ1-5 TRBV27 TRBD1 TGTGCCAGCAGTTCGGGGACAGGGGTCTTAGGGCAGCCCCAGCATTTT CASSSGTGVLGQPQHF
- TRBJ2-7 TRBV7-6 TRBD1 TGTGCCAGCAGCTTAAAGGGGGCCAACGAGCAGTACTTC CASSLKGANEQYF
- TRBJ1-1 TRBV6-5 - TGTGCCAGCAGGTACAGGGTTAGGCCCACTGAAGCTTTCTTT CASRYRVRPTEAFF
many TRBJ2-1 TRBV7-3 - TGTGCCAGCAGCTTAGGTCCGACAGAGCAGTTCTTC CASSLGPTEQFF
- TRBJ2-1 TRBV12-3/TRBV12-4 TRBD2 TGTGCCAGCAGTTCCCTTCGGGAGGGTTTGGATGAGCAGTTCTTC CASSSLREGLDEQFF
- TRBJ1-6 TRBV20-1 - TGCAGTGCTAATCCGGGGGTTTGGGATTCACCCCTCCACTTT CSANPGVWDSPLHF
many TRBJ2-7 TRBV3-1 - TGTGCCAGCAGGGACAGATCCTACGAGCAGTACTTC CASRDRSYEQYF
few TRBJ2-2 TRBV5-1 TRBD2 TGCGCCAGCAGCTTGCCGGGACTAGGGGCCGGGGAGCTGTTTTTT CASSLPGLGAGELFF
- TRBJ2-1 TRBV4-2 - TGTGCCAGCAGCCTCAGCCACCGGCAGTTAGGTTACAATGAGCAGTTCTTC CASSLSHRQLGYNEQFF
- TRBJ2-1 TRBV7-9 - TGTGCCAGCAGCAAGCACTACAATGAGCAGTTCTTC CASSKHYNEQFF
once TRBJ1-4 TRBV7-6 - TGTGCCAGCGGGGGACTGGCAATAGTTGGGGCAAATGAAAAACTGTTTTTT CASGGLAIVGANEKLFF
- TRBJ1-5 TRBV6-1 - TGTGCCAGCAGCTCTGGGGGGGCCCATCAGCCCCAGCATTTT CASSSGGAHQPQHF
few TRBJ1-4 TRBV12-3/TRBV12-4 - TGTGCCAGCAGTTTAAGGACTCCTGGAACTAATGAAAAACTGTTTTTT CASSLRTPGTNEKLFF
few TRBJ2-2 TRBV27 - TGTGCCAGCAGTTTACACAGGAACACCGGGGAGCTGTTTTTT CASSLHRNTGELFF
- TRBJ2-7 TRBV6-1 - TGTGCCAGCAGTCCCTGGATTCCATACGAGCAGTACTTC CASSPWIPYEQYF
- TRBJ2-6 TRBV29-1 TRBD1 TGCAGCGTCTCGGGACAGGGCGGATCTGGGGCCAACGTCCTGACTTTC CSVSGQGGSGANVLTF
- TRBJ2-2 TRBV5-1 TRBD2 TGCGCCAGCAGCTACCCGATGACTAGCGGATACACCGGGGAGCTGTTTTTT CASSYPMTSGYTGELFF
many TRBJ2-6 TRBV20-1 - TGCAGTGCTAAACAGGGCTCTGGGGCCAACGTCCTGACTTTC CSAKQGSGANVLTF
few TRBJ1-4 TRBV6-5 TRBD1 TGTGCCAGCAGTTACTCCGGACAGGCAACTAATGAAAAACTGTTTTTT CASSYSGQATNEKLFF
- TRBJ1-5 TRBV5-1 TRBD1 TGCGCCAGCAGCTGGAGGACAGGGGGCCCCTCCCGTAATCAGCCCCAGCATTTT CASSWRTGGPSRNQPQHF
- TRBJ2-1 TRBV27 - TGTGCCAGCAGTCAACAGGGAAGTATTAGAAATGAGCAGTTCTTC CASSQQGSIRNEQFF
once TRBJ1-5 TRBV24-1 TRBD1 TGTGCCACCAGTGATCGGGACAGGGAAAGCAATCAGCCCCAGCATTTT CATSDRDRESNQPQHF
- TRBJ2-1 TRBV11-3 - TGTGCCAGCAGCTATTTGACCTACAATGAGCAGTTCTTC CASSYLTYNEQFF
- TRBJ1-5 TRBV19 - TGTGCCAGTAGTATGGGAAGGGCTCAGCCCCAGCATTTT CASSMGRAQPQHF
few TRBJ2-1 TRBV5-1 TRBD2 TGCGCCAGCAGCTTGGCCGCGGGAGCTCGGAATGAGCAGTTCTTC CASSLAAGARNEQFF
- TRBJ2-1 TRBV10-3 TRBD2 TGTGCCATCAGTGGGACCGGGACTAGCGGGAGAGGCAATGAGCAGTTCTTC CAISGTGTSGRGNEQFF
few TRBJ1-1 TRBV5-1 - TGCGCCAGCAGCTTGGTGCAGGGCGCGGCTGAAGCTTTCTTT CASSLVQGAAEAFF
- TRBJ2-3 TRBV5-1 TRBD2 TGCGCCAGCAGCAGGCAGCTAGCGGGGGTCACAGATACGCAGTATTTT CASSRQLAGVTDTQYF
few TRBJ2-3 TRBV5-1 TRBD2 TGCGCCAGCAGCGGTGGACTAGCCTTAGGGCCCACAGATACGCAGTATTTT CASSGGLALGPTDTQYF
- TRBJ2-2 TRBV3-1 TRBD2 TGTGCCAGCAGCCCTCTCCCGGGGGGGGTCAAACACACCGGGGAGCTGTTTTTT CASSPLPGGVKHTGELFF
few TRBJ2-5 TRBV11-2 - TGTGCCAGCAGCTTTTTGGAGCAAGAGACCCAGTACTTC CASSFLEQETQYF
few TRBJ2-2 TRBV12-3/TRBV12-4 TRBD1 TGTGCCAGACGGACAGGGCTGAACACCGGGGAGCTGTTTTTT CARRTGLNTGELFF
many TRBJ1-1 TRBV3-1 - TGTGCCAGCAGCCCCGCCGTGGGGAGGGTCACTGAAGCTTTCTTT CASSPAVGRVTEAFF
many TRBJ2-1 TRBV20-1 - TGCAGTGCTAGAAGTCTAGCAGGGAATGAGCAGTTCTTC CSARSLAGNEQFF
few TRBJ1-2 TRBV20-1 - TGCAGTGCTAGAAACCAGGGTCTCTATGGCTACACCTTC CSARNQGLYGYTF
- TRBJ2-2 TRBV20-1 - TGCAGTGCTGTAACGGGTTATTACGGCGGGGAGCTGTTTTTT CSAVTGYYGGELFF
few TRBJ1-4 TRBV18 TRBD1 TGTGCCAGCTCACAGGGACAGGCGACTTTTAATGAAAAACTGTTTTTT CASSQGQATFNEKLFF
- TRBJ2-3 TRBV7-8 TRBD2 TGTGCCAGCAGCGCCCTCTCTGCGGGAGAAACAGATACGCAGTATTTT CASSALSAGETDTQYF
- TRBJ2-7 TRBV29-1 TRBD1 TGCAGCGTTGTGTACGGGACAGGGGCCTACGAGCAGTACTTC CSVVYGTGAYEQYF
- TRBJ2-3 TRBV5-6 TRBD1 TGTGCCAGCAGCTATACAGGGGCCCCCCGCACAGATACGCAGTATTTT CASSYTGAPRTDTQYF
few TRBJ1-5 TRBV5-5 - TGTGCCAGCAGCTTGGCACCGGGGGGGAATCAGCCCCAGCATTTT CASSLAPGGNQPQHF
once TRBJ2-5 TRBV4-1 TRBD2 TGCGCCAGCAGCCAAGAAACGAGCGGGAGTGGGCAAGAGACCCAGTACTTC CASSQETSGSGQETQYF
few TRBJ2-7 TRBV12-3/TRBV12-4 - TGTGCCAGCAGTTCCGCAATCGGGGAGAGGCGGGACGAGCAGTACTTC CASSSAIGERRDEQYF
few TRBJ1-1 TRBV5-1 TRBD1 TGCGCCAGCAGCTTAGACAGGGGGCCGACTTTCTTT CASSLDRGPTFF
- TRBJ2-2 TRBV5-4 - TGTGCCAGCAGCTTCCGGGACTTCGGCGGGGAGCTGTTTTTT CASSFRDFGGELFF
- TRBJ1-2 TRBV12-3/TRBV12-4 - TGTGCCAGCAGTCCTGCCTCTTTGCCCCGCGCATCCTATGGCTACACCTTC CASSPASLPRASYGYTF
few TRBJ2-5 TRBV20-1 - TGCAGTGCCATTCCGCGTCTCAAGGAGACCCAGTACTTC CSAIPRLKETQYF
- TRBJ2-6 TRBV14 TRBD1 TGTGCCAGCAGCCAGCAGGGGGCGGGGGCCAACGTCCTGACTTTC CASSQQGAGANVLTF
- TRBJ2-2 TRBV12-3/TRBV12-4 TRBD2 TGTGCCAGCAGTTTTACAATAAGCGGGGGTCGAGCCGGGGAGCTGTTTTTT CASSFTISGGRAGELFF
few TRBJ2-5 TRBV4-1 - TGCGCCAGCAGCCACGTCGGCGCGGAGACCCAGTACTTC CASSHVGAETQYF